The clone carrying this TCR beta chain was seen at least ten times. The CDR3 sequence is 13 residues long. The ends were cut back, 6 bases at V and 10 bases at J, with 18 bases in the middle. Per germline, CDR1 MRHNA and CDR2 SNTAGT. This record comes from a study of T-cell reconstitution after alpha-beta-depleted transplantation in children. Unique molecular identifiers were used to barcode this TCRbeta library. Each CDR3 protein is one row after TCRdb ran MiXCR on the PCR reads. The table shows about 72,000 distinct CDR3 sequences, with about 7% occurring only once. The sequencing here drew on PBMCs from the stem cell graft donor, taken from the stem cell graft. This sequence originates from a human donor who donated a stem cell graft to a child with acute lymphoblastic leukemia. The chain joins TRBV6-4 to TRBJ1-2, with D perhaps matching TRBD1 (5 bases). This CDR3 is CASSASGDAVYTF. The DNA of the CDR3 is TGTGCCAGCAGCGCCTCTGGGGACGCCGTCTACACCTTC.